This TCR beta chain was obtained from a study of cytomegalovirus exposure and HLA in healthy donors. Study details: There were roughly 110 million unique TCR beta sequences, drawn from about 190 million T cells, in an earlier analysis.

With 60 Vbeta and 13 Jbeta primers, the PCR was carried out. Clones were sequenced by immunoSEQ multiplex PCR, and TCRdb holds only the in-frame ones, with some missing. The repertoire holds about 190,000 clones, roughly 80% seen once, with over 5.5% in the top ten. The CDR3 has 16 residues. With 5 bases clipped from V and 4 bases from J, the junction kept 6 bases outside the gene matches. CDR1 and CDR2 from the germline V gene are SGHTA and FQGTGA. This clone was counted once. This TCR was sampled from a man aged 40-55 years in good health and CMV-seropositive. The material sequenced was PBMCs. This chain uses TRBV7-3 with TRBJ2-2; 11 nucleotides line up with TRBD2. The CDR3 nucleotides read TGTGCCAGCAGCATTAGCGGGGGGGCTTTCACCGGGGAGCTGTTTTTT. Translated, it gives CASSISGGAFTGELFF.